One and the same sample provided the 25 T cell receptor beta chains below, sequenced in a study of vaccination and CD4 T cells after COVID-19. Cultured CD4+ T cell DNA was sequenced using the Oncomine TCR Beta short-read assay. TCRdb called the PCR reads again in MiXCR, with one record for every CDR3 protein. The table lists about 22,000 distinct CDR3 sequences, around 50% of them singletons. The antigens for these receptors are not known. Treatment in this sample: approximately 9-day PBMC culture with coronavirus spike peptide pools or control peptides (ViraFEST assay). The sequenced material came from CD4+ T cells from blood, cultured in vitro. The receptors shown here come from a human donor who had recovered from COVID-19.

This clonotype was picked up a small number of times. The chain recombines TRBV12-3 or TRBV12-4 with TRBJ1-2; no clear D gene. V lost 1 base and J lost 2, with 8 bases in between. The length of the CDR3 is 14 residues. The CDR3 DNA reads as TGTGCCAGCAGTTTAGAGGGATCGAACTATGGCTACACCTTC. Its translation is CASSLEGSNYGYTF.

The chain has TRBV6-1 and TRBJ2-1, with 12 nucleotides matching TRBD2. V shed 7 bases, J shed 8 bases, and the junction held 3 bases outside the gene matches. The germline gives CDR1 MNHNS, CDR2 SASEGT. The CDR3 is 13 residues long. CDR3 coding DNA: TGTGCCAGCATCGCTAGCGGGAGGGATGAGCAGTTCTTC. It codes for CASIASGRDEQFF.

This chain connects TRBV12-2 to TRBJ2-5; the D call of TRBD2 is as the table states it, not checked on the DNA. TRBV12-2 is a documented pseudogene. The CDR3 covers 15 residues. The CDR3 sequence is CASRFLGGRNETQYF. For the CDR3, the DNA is TGTGCAAGTCGTTTCTTGGGCGGGAGAAATGAGACCCAGTACTTC.

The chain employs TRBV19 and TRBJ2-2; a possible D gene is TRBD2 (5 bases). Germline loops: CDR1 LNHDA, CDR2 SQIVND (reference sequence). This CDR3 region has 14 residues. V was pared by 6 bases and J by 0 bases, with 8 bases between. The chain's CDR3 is CASRPLANTGELFF. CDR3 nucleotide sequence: TGTGCCAGTAGGCCACTAGCGAACACCGGGGAGCTGTTTTTT.

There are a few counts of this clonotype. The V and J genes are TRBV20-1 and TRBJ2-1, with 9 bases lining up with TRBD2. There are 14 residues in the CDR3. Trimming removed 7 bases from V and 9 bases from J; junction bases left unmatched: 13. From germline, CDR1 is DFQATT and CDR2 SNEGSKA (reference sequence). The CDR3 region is CSVLNGLASGEQFF. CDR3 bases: TGCAGTGTTTTAAACGGACTAGCGAGCGGTGAGCAGTTCTTC.

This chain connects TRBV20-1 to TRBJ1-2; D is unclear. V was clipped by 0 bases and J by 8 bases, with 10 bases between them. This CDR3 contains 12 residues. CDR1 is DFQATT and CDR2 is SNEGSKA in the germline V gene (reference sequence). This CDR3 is CSARDPWGGYTF. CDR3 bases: TGCAGTGCTAGAGACCCGTGGGGAGGCTACACCTTC.

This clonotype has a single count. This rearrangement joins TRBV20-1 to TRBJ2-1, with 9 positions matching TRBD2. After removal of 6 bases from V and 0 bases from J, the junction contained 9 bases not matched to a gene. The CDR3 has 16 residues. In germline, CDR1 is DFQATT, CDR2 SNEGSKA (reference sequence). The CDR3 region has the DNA TGCAGTGCAATAACTCTTAGCGGGAGCTCCTACAATGAGCAGTTCTTC. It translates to CSAITLSGSSYNEQFF.

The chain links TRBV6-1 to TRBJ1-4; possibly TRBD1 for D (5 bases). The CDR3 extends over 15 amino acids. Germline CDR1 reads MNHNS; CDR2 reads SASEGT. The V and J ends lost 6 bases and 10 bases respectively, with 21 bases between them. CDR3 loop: CASRTIREGLGKLFF. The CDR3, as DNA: TGTGCCAGCAGGACGATAAGGGAGGGGCTTGGAAAACTGTTTTTT.

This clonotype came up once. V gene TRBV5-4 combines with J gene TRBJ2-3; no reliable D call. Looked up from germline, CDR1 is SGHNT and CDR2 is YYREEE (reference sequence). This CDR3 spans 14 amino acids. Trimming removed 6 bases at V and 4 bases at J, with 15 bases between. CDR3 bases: TGTGCCAGCACTCCCGTGGGCAGATCAGATACGCAGTATTTT. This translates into CASTPVGRSDTQYF.

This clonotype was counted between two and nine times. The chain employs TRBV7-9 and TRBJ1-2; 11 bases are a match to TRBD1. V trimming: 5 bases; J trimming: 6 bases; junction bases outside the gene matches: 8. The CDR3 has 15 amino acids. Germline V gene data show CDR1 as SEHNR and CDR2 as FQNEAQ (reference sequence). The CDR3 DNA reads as TGTGCCAGCAGCGTCCGGACAGGGGGCGCAGATGGCTACACCTTC. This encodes CASSVRTGGADGYTF.

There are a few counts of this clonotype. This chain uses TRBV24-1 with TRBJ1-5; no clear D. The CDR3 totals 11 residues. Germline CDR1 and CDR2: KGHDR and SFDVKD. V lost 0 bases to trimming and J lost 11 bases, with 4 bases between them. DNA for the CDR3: TGTGCCACCAGTGATTTGGGGTCCCAGCATTTT. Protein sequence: CATSDLGSQHF.

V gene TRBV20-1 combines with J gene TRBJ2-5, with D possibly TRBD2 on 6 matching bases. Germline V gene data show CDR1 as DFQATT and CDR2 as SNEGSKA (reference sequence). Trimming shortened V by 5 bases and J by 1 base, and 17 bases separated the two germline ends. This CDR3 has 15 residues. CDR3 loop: CSAEPGLPLQETQYF. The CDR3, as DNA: TGCAGTGCTGAACCGGGACTCCCCCTCCAAGAGACCCAGTACTTC.

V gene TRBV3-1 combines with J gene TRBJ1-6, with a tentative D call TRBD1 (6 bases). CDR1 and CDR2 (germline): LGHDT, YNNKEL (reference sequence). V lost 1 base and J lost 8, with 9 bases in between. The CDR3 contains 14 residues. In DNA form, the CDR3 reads TGTGCCAGCAGCCAAGTGGGGGCCGATTCACCCCTCCACTTT. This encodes CASSQVGADSPLHF.

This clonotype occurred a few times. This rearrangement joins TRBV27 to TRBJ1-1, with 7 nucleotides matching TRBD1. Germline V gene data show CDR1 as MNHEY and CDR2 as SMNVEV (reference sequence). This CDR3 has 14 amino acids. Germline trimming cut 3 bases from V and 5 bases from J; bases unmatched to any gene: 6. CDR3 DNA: TGTGCCAGCAGTTTCGGGACAGCCCGGACTGAAGCTTTCTTT. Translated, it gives CASSFGTARTEAFF.

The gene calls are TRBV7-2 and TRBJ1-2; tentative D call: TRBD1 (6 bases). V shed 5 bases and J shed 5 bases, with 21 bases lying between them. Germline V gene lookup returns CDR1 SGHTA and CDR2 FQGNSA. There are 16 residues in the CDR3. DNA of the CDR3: TGTGCCAGCAGCCCTCCACGGGGGGGGGCCCCGTATGGCTACACCTTC. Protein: CASSPPRGGAPYGYTF.

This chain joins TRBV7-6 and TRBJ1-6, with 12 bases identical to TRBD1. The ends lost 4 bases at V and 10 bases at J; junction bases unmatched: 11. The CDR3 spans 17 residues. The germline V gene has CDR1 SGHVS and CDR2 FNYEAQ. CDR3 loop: CASSSLGQGAMGSPLHF. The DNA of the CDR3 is TGTGCCAGCAGCTCCCTGGGACAGGGGGCTATGGGATCACCCCTCCACTTT. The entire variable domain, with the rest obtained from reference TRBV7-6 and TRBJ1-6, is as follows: GAGVSQSPRYKVTKRGQDVALRCDPISGHVSLYWYRQALGQGPEFLTYFNYEAQQDKSGLPNDRFSAERPEGSISTLTIQRTEQRDSAMYRCASSSLGQGAMGSPLHFGNGTRLTVT.

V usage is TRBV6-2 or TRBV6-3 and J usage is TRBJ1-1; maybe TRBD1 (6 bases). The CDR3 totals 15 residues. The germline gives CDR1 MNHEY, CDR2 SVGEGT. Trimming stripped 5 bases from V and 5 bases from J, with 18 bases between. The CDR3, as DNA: TGTGCCAGCAGTCATCCGGGGGCATTACGAACTGAAGCTTTCTTT. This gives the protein CASSHPGALRTEAFF.

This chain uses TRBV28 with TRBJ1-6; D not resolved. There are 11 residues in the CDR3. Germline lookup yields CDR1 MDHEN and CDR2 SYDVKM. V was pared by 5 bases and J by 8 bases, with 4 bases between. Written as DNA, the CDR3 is TGTGCCAGCAGTACATATTCACCCCTCCACTTT. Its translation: CASSTYSPLHF.

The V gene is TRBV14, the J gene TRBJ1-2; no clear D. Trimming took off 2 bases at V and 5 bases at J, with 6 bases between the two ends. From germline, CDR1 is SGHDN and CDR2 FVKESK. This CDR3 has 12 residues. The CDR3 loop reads CASSQRSYGYTF. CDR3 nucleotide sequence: TGTGCCAGCAGCCAAAGGAGTTATGGCTACACCTTC.

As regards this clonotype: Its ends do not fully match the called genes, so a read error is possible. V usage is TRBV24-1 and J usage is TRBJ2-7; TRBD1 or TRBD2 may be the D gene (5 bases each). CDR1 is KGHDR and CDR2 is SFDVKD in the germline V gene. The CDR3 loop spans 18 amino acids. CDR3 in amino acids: CVTSDLPGTVGPDYEQYF. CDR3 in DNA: TGTGTCACCAGTGATTTGCCCGGGACGGTCGGGCCAGACTACGAGCAGTACTTC.

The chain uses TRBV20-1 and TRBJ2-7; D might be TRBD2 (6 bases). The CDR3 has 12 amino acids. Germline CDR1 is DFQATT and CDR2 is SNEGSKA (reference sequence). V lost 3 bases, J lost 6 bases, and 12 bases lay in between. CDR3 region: CSARIPGGEQYF. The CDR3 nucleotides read TGCAGTGCTAGGATCCCCGGGGGCGAGCAGTACTTC.

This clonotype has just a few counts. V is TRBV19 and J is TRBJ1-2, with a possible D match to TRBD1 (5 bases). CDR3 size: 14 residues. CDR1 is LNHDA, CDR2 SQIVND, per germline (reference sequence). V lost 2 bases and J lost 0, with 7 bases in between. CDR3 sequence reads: CASSIQGANYGYTF. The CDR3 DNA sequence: TGTGCCAGTAGTATACAGGGAGCTAACTATGGCTACACCTTC.

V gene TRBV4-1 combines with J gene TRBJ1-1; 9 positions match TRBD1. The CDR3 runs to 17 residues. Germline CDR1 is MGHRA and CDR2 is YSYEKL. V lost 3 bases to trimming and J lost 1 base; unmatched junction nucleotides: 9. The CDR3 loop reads CASSHRPHRGPNTEAFF. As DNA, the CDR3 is TGCGCCAGCAGCCACAGACCCCACAGGGGGCCGAACACTGAAGCTTTCTTT.

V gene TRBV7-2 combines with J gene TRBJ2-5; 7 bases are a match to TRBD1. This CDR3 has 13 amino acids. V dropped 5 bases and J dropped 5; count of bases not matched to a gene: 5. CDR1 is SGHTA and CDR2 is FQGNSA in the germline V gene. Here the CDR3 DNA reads TGTGCCAGCAGCACAGGGGTCGGGGAGACCCAGTACTTC. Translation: CASSTGVGETQYF.

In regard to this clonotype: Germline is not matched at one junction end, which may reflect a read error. The CDR3 nucleotides read TGCAGTGCCCAGAGACAGGGTAAGGGCACAGATACGCAGTACTTT. The encoded protein is CSAQRQGKGTDTQYF. V gene TRBV20-1 combines with J gene TRBJ2-3, with TRBD1 matching over 7 bases. Germline V gene data show CDR1 as DFQATT and CDR2 as SNEGSKA (reference sequence). This CDR3 has 15 amino acids.